Presented here are 11 T cell receptor beta chains from one specimen sequenced in a study of cytomegalovirus exposure and HLA in healthy donors. The primer mix had 60 Vbeta and 13 Jbeta primers. Only in-frame clones appear in the TCRdb table, and some are missing; sequencing was by immunoSEQ multiplex PCR. Of approximately 90,000 clones listed, over 70% are singletons. The sequencing sample was made of PBMCs. All receptors derive from a woman between 40 and 55 years old in good health and CMV-seronegative.

Worth noting for this clone: Here the CDR3 omits its conserved ending phenylalanine or tryptophan, so a read error is the likely source. J is TRBJ1-1 and V is TRBV15; D might be TRBD1 (5 bases). The CDR3 is made up of 16 amino acids. Trimming took off 1 base at V and 4 bases at J, with 16 bases between the two ends. Per the germline V gene, CDR1 is LNHNV and CDR2 is YYDKDF (reference sequence). The CDR3 reads CATSRAAGQGSTEAFV. CDR3 sequence (DNA): TGTGCCACCAGCAGAGCGGCAGGGCAAGGAAGCACTGAAGCTTTCGTT.

The chain links TRBV6-5 to TRBJ1-3, with TRBD1 as a possible D gene (6 bases). The germline V and J ends were trimmed by 6 bases and 2 bases, with 11 bases remaining between them. Germline CDR1 MNHEY, CDR2 SVGAGI. The CDR3 is 14 amino acids. CDR3 protein: CASRRQDAGNTIYF. In DNA, the CDR3 is TGTGCCAGCAGGAGACAGGATGCTGGAAACACCATATATTTT.

With respect to this clone: Germline and junction disagree at one end, which may indicate a read error. V is TRBV7-9 and J is TRBJ1-1; the D is unclear. The CDR3 extends over 12 amino acids. Germline assignment: CDR1 SEHNR and CDR2 FQNEAQ (reference sequence). The CDR3 nucleotides are TGTTCCAGCAGCTTAGTCTACACTGAAGCTTTCTTT. This encodes CSSSLVYTEAFF.

The chain has TRBV5-1 and TRBJ2-7; the match to TRBD2 covers 7 bases. The CDR3 spans 12 residues. CDR1 is SGHRS, CDR2 YFSETQ, per germline. V shed 3 bases, J shed 5 bases, and the junction held 2 bases outside the gene matches. CDR3 in amino acids: CASSSAGDEQYF. The CDR3 region has the DNA TGCGCCAGCAGCTCGGCGGGGGACGAGCAGTACTTC.

In its sample, this clone ranks as medium-sized (0.01 to 0.1%). The chain joins TRBV15 to TRBJ2-3; D is uncertain. V was cut by 3 bases and J by 3 bases, with 13 bases left in between. Per the germline V gene, CDR1 is LNHNV and CDR2 is YYDKDF (reference sequence). The CDR3 has 15 amino acids. CDR3: CATSSGSESTDTQYF. In DNA, the CDR3 is TGTGCCACCAGCAGCGGGTCGGAGAGTACAGATACGCAGTATTTT.

Comment on this clone: The junction does not match germline at one end; this may be a read error. This sample also contains other DNA sequences that code for the same CDR3. The V call is TRBV14, the J call TRBJ2-7; D perhaps matches TRBD2 (6 bases). Germline CDR1 is SGHDN and CDR2 is FVKESK. The CDR3 covers 16 residues. The CDR3 bases are TGTGCCAGCAGCCACGGGATAGCGGTCCTTTCTGACGAGCAGTATTTC. Its translation is CASSHGIAVLSDEQYF. Full variable domain (outside the CDR3, taken from reference TRBV14 and TRBJ2-7): EAGVTQFPSHSVIEKGQTVTLRCDPISGHDNLYWYRRVMGKEIKFLLHFVKESKQDESGMPNNRFLAERTGGTYSTLKVQPAELEDSGVYFCASSHGIAVLSDEQYFGPGTRLTVT.

The J gene is TRBJ1-1, the V gene TRBV6-1, with TRBD1 identical over 7 bases. CDR3 length equals 14 residues. The germline CDR1 and CDR2 sequences are MNHNS and SASEGT. Trimming removed 5 bases from V and 0 bases from J; junction bases left unmatched: 3. As DNA, the CDR3 is TGTGCCAGCAGTAGACAGGGAATGAACACTGAAGCTTTCTTT. Its protein is CASSRQGMNTEAFF.

The chain joins TRBV5-1 to TRBJ1-1, with D uncertain. CDR1 is SGHRS, CDR2 YFSETQ, per germline. The CDR3 loop spans 20 amino acids. Trimming cost V 1 base and J 0 bases, with 25 bases left between them. In DNA, the CDR3 is TGCGCCAGCAGCTTGCGTGGGGTAGGAATGAATTCGGGGATGAACACTGAAGCTTTCTTT. The encoded protein is CASSLRGVGMNSGMNTEAFF.

For this clone: Because it lacks the conserved phenylalanine or tryptophan at the end, this CDR3 is likely a read error. The V gene is TRBV2, the J gene TRBJ1-5; the D gene is possibly TRBD1 (5 bases). Trimming shortened V by 1 base and J by 6 bases, and 13 bases separated the two germline ends. The CDR3 extends over 15 amino acids. CDR1 is SNHLY and CDR2 is FYNNEI in the germline V gene. The CDR3 protein is CASSEELGGSQPQHV. DNA for the CDR3: TGTGCCAGCAGTGAAGAGCTCGGGGGAAGTCAGCCCCAGCATGTT.

J is TRBJ2-1 and V is TRBV5-8; TRBD2 matches 7 bases. The CDR3 runs 15 residues. The J segment lost 4 bases and the V segment lost 2 bases, leaving 6 bases of the junction unmatched. Germline values: CDR1 SGHTS, CDR2 YDEGEE. CDR3 nucleotide sequence: TGTGCCAGCAGCTTAGGGCGGGGGAGATACAATGAGCAGTTCTTC. Protein sequence: CASSLGRGRYNEQFF. The variable domain in full, with the rest retrieved from reference TRBV5-8 and TRBJ2-1, is EAGVTQSPTHLIKTRGQQATLRCSPISGHTSVYWYQQALGLGLQFLLWYDEGEERNRGNFPPRFSGRQFPNYSSELNVNALELEDSALYLCASSLGRGRYNEQFFGPGTRLTVL.

The chain employs TRBV5-1 and TRBJ1-1; D is possibly TRBD1 (5 bases). The CDR3 spans 14 residues. Trimming shortened V by 4 bases and J by 0 bases, and 10 bases separated the two germline ends. Germline CDR1 reads SGHRS; CDR2 reads YFSETQ. The CDR3 DNA is TGCGCCAGCAGCCCGGGACTATTGAACACTGAAGCTTTCTTT. It is translated as CASSPGLLNTEAFF.